These 13 T cell receptor beta chains were all obtained from the same sample, sequenced in a study of cytomegalovirus exposure and HLA in healthy donors (dated by TCRdb to the late 2010s). The receptor library was made with the immunoSEQ multiplex PCR assay. The multiplex PCR relied on a mix of 60 forward primers for TCR Vbeta segments and 13 reverse primers for TCR Jbeta segments. TCRdb obtained this table from immuneACCESS and retained in-frame rearrangements with V and J assigned. These tables miss some clones; where compared with another copy, unresolved V genes account for less than half of the shortfall, and the remainder is unexplained. The table for this sample lists 120,000 or so clones; 77% of them were counted only once. The ten largest account for roughly 5.8% of the sample. Material: PBMCs. These receptors all come from a man aged 18 to 35 in good health and CMV-seropositive.

This clone was counted a single time. The chain has TRBV28 and TRBJ2-7; a weak D match, TRBD2 (5 bases). Per germline, CDR1 MDHEN and CDR2 SYDVKM. The CDR3 extends over 14 amino acids. Between the trimmed V and J ends, which lost 5 bases and 5 bases, there was a span of 16 bases. CDR3: CASSASSSRDEQYF. CDR3 nucleotides: TGTGCCAGCAGTGCATCCTCCTCGCGGGACGAGCAGTACTTC.

This chain joins TRBV6-1 and TRBJ2-7, with D possibly TRBD1 on 5 matching bases. The V end lost 7 bases, the J end lost 3 bases, and 16 bases lay between the germline ends. The CDR3 runs to 14 residues. Germline V gives CDR1 MNHNS, CDR2 SASEGT. CDR3 DNA: TGTGCCAGCACTGGACAAAGTGTGGTCTACGAGCAGTACTTC. As protein: CASTGQSVVYEQYF.

This chain links TRBV5-4 with TRBJ1-1; TRBD1 is a possible D gene (5 bases). Between the trimmed V and J ends, which lost 3 bases and 3 bases, there was a span of 12 bases. The CDR3 sequence is 14 residues long. Germline lookup yields CDR1 SGHNT and CDR2 YYREEE (reference sequence). The DNA for the CDR3 is TGTGCCAGCAGCTCCGCGGGGGGGGACACTGAAGCTTTCTTT. This translates into CASSSAGGDTEAFF.

A few counts support this clone. The chain links TRBV4-1 to TRBJ1-1, with 7 bases fitting TRBD1. The V and J ends lost 1 base and 4 bases, in that order; junction bases with no gene match: 3. Germline lookup yields CDR1 MGHRA and CDR2 YSYEKL. This CDR3 is built from 14 residues. CDR3 sequence: CASSQVRGPTEAFF. DNA of the CDR3: TGCGCCAGCAGCCAAGTAAGGGGGCCCACTGAAGCTTTCTTT.

This chain connects TRBV5-4 to TRBJ1-6; 7 positions match TRBD1. The CDR3 is 16 residues long. Losses at the gene ends were 0 bases for V and 10 bases for J; bases not matched to a gene: 10. The V gene's germline CDR1 is SGHNT and CDR2 YYREEE (reference sequence). The CDR3 loop is CASSLAYRQGVSPLHF. As DNA, the CDR3 is TGTGCCAGCAGCTTGGCGTATAGACAGGGAGTATCACCCCTCCACTTT.

The chain uses TRBV10-3 and TRBJ2-7; weak D call: TRBD2 (6 bases). Trimming removed 0 bases from V and 2 bases from J, with 11 bases in between. CDR3 length: 15 amino acids. CDR1 and CDR2 from the germline V gene are ENHRY and SYGVKD. Here the CDR3 DNA reads TGTGCCATCAGTGAGTCGGAGGAGGGCCCCTACGAGCAGTACTTC. It encodes CAISESEEGPYEQYF.

The CDR3 DNA is TGCGCCAGGAGCGGGGGCTATGGCTACACCTTC. This gives the protein CARSGGYGYTF. The chain links TRBV10-1 to TRBJ1-2; a possible D gene is TRBD1 (5 bases). The germline V and J ends were trimmed by 9 bases and 4 bases, with 9 bases remaining between them. The CDR3 contains 11 residues. The V gene's germline CDR1 is WNHNN and CDR2 SYGVQD (reference sequence).

There are a few counts of this clone. V is TRBV19 and J is TRBJ2-3; D ambiguous. CDR3 length: 15 residues. The V end lost 1 base, the J end lost 3 bases, and 11 bases lay between the germline ends. CDR1 is LNHDA, CDR2 SQIVND, per germline (reference sequence). CDR3 sequence reads: CASSIARRFTDTQYF. The DNA for the CDR3 is TGTGCCAGTAGTATAGCTCGTCGTTTTACAGATACGCAGTATTTT.

The chain is built from TRBV19 and TRBJ2-1, with 9 bases lining up with TRBD2. CDR1 is LNHDA, CDR2 SQIVND, per germline (reference sequence). The ends lost 6 bases at V and 0 bases at J; junction bases unmatched: 9. This CDR3 is 17 amino acids long. CDR3 sequence (DNA): TGTGCCAGTAGCCCTTGGGCTAGCGGGGACTCCTACAATGAGCAGTTCTTC. Its protein product is CASSPWASGDSYNEQFF.

J is TRBJ2-5 and V is TRBV5-6; 9 positions match TRBD2. Germline V gene sequence: CDR1 SGHDT, CDR2 YYEEEE. The CDR3 totals 14 residues. V lost 4 bases, J lost 4 bases, and 5 bases stayed unmatched. For the CDR3, the DNA is TGTGCCAGCAGCCCAGCGGGGGGCCCAGAGACCCAGTACTTC. As protein: CASSPAGGPETQYF. Filled out from reference TRBV5-6 and TRBJ2-5, the complete variable domain reads DAGVTQSPTHLIKTRGQQVTLRCSPKSGHDTVSWYQQALGQGPQFIFQYYEEEERQRGNFPDRFSGHQFPNYSSELNVNALLLGDSALYLCASSPAGGPETQYFGPGTRLLVL.

This clone was seen a few times. V and J are TRBV28 and TRBJ2-7, with TRBD2 matching 11 bases. The CDR3 length is 15 residues. After removal of 7 bases from V and 3 bases from J, the junction contained 8 bases not matched to a gene. Germline V gene lookup returns CDR1 MDHEN and CDR2 SYDVKM. CDR3 nucleotides: TGTGCCAGCATTAATGGGACTAGCGGCTTCTACGAGCAGTACTTC. As protein: CASINGTSGFYEQYF.

This clone appeared a few times. In nucleotides, the CDR3 is TGTGCCAGCGCCCAGGGGGAGAACACTGAAGCTTTCTTT. Translated, it gives CASAQGENTEAFF. The genes are TRBV6-1 and TRBJ1-1, with 7 bases identical to TRBD1. The CDR3 consists of 13 residues. Unmatched junction bases numbered 4, after V lost 8 bases and J lost 1 base. Germline V CDR1 and CDR2: MNHNS, SASEGT.

V and J are TRBV27 and TRBJ1-1, with D possibly being TRBD1 (5 bases). V was trimmed by 2 bases and J by 8 bases, leaving 18 bases between them. The germline gives CDR1 MNHEY, CDR2 SMNVEV (reference sequence). The CDR3 loop spans 15 amino acids. Here the CDR3 DNA reads TGTGCCAGCAGTTTAACTTTCCAACCTACAGGAGAAGCTTTCTTT. Amino acid sequence: CASSLTFQPTGEAFF.